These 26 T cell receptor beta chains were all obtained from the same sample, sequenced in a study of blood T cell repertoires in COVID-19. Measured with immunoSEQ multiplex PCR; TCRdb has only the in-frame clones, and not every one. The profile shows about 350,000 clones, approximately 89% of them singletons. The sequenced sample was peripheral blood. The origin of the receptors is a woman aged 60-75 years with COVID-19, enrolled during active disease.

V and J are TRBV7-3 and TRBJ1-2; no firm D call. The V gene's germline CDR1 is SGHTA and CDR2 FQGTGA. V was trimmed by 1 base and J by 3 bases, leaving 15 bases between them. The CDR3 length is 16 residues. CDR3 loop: CASSLNIGRTYYGYTF. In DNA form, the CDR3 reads TGTGCCAGCAGCTTAAATATAGGGAGAACCTACTATGGCTACACCTTC.

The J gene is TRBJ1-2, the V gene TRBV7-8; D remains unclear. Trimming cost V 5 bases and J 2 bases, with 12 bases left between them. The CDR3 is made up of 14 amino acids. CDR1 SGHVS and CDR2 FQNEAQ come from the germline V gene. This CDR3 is CASSTRETNYGYTF. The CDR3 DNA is TGTGCCAGCAGCACGAGGGAGACAAACTATGGCTACACCTTC. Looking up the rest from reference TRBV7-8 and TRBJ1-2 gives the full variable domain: GAGVSQSPRYKVAKRGQDVALRCDPISGHVSLFWYQQALGQGPEFLTYFQNEAQLDKSGLPSDRFFAERPEGSVSTLKIQRTQQEDSAVYLCASSTRETNYGYTFGSGTRLTVV.

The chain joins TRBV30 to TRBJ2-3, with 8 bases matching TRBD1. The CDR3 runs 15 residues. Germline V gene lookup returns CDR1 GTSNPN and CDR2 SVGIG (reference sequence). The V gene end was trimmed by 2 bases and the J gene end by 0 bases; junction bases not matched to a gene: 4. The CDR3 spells CAWSRTGISTDTQYF. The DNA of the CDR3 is TGTGCCTGGAGTCGGACAGGGATAAGCACAGATACGCAGTATTTT.

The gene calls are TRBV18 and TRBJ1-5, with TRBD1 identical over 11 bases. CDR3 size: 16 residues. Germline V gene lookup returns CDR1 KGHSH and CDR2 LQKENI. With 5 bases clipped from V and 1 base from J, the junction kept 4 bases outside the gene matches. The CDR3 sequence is CASSRTGGRSNQPQHF. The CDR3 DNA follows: TGTGCCAGCTCAAGGACAGGGGGCAGGAGCAATCAGCCCCAGCATTTT. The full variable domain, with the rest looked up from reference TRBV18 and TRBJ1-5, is NAGVMQNPRHLVRRRGQEARLRCSPMKGHSHVYWYRQLPEEGLKFMVYLQKENIIDESGMPKERFSAEFPKEGPSILRIQQVVRGDSAAYFCASSRTGGRSNQPQHFGDGTRLSIL.

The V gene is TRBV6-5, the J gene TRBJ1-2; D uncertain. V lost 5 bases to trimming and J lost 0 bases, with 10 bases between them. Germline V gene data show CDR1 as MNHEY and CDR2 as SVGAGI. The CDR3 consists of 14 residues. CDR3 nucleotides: TGTGCCAGCAGTACCAACAGAGCTAACTATGGCTACACCTTC. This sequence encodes CASSTNRANYGYTF.

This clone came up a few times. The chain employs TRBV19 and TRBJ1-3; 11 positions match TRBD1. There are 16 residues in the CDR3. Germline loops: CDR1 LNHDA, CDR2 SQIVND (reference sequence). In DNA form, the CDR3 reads TGTGCAGTAGGCGCCGTGGACAGGGGGCCTGGAAACACCATATATTTT. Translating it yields CAVGAVDRGPGNTIYF.

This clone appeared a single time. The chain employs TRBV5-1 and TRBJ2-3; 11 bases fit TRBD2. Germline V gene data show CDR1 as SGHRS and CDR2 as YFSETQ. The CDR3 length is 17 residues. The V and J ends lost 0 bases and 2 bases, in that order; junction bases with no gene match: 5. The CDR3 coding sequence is TGCGCCAGCAGCTTGGCCGCTAGCGGGGGGCACACAGATACGCAGTATTTT. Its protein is CASSLAASGGHTDTQYF.

The CDR3 DNA sequence: TGTGCCAGCAGCTTAACCGGGGGATTGGATACGCAGTATTTT. Protein product: CASSLTGGLDTQYF. The chain employs TRBV7-3 and TRBJ2-3; tentatively, D is TRBD2 (6 bases). Germline-derived CDR1 and CDR2 are SGHTA and FQGTGA. Trimming took off 0 bases at V and 6 bases at J, with 10 bases between the two ends. CDR3 size: 14 residues.

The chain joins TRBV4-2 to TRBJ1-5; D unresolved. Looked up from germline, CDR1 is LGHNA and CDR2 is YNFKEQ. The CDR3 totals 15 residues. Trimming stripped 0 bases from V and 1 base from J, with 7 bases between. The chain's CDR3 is CASSQDWQSNQPQHF. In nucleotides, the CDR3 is TGTGCCAGCAGCCAAGATTGGCAAAGCAATCAGCCCCAGCATTTT.

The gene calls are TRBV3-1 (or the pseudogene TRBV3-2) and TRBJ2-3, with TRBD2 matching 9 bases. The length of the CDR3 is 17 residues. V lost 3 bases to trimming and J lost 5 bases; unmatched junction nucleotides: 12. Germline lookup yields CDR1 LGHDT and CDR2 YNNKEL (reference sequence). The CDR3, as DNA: TGTGCCAGCAGCCACGGTATTCTAGCGGGGCAGCAAGATACGCAGTATTTT. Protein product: CASSHGILAGQQDTQYF.

DNA for the CDR3: TGTGCCAGCAGTGGACAGGGGCCGGCTAATTCACCCCTCCACTTT. It codes for CASSGQGPANSPLHF. This chain links TRBV2 with TRBJ1-6; 8 nucleotides match TRBD1. The CDR3 runs to 15 residues. Trimming removed 4 bases from V and 6 bases from J; junction bases left unmatched: 5. Germline CDR1 reads SNHLY; CDR2 reads FYNNEI.

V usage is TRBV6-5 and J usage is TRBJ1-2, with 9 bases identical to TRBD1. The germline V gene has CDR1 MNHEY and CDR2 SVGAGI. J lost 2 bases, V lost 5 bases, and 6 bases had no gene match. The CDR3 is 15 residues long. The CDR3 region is CASSPRQGGNYGYTF. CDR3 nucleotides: TGTGCCAGCAGTCCCAGACAGGGGGGGAACTATGGCTACACCTTC.

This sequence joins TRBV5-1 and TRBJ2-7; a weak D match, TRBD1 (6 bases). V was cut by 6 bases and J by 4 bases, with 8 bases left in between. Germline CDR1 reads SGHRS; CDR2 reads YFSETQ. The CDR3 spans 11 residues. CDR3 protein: CASKGGYEQYF. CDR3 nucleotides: TGCGCCAGCAAAGGGGGATACGAGCAGTACTTC.

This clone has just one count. CDR3 DNA sequence: TGCGCCAGCAGCCGGGGACAGGGATCCTACGAGCAGTACTTC. Its translation: CASSRGQGSYEQYF. J is TRBJ2-7 and V is TRBV5-1; 9 positions agree with TRBD1. CDR1 and CDR2 from the germline V gene are SGHRS and YFSETQ. V was clipped by 4 bases and J by 1 base; unmatched bases: 3. There are 14 residues in the CDR3.

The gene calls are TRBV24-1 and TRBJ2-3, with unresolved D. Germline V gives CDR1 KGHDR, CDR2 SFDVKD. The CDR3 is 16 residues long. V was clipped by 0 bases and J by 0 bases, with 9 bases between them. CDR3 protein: CATSDLHSPSTDTQYF. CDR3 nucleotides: TGTGCCACCAGTGATTTGCACAGTCCTAGCACAGATACGCAGTATTTT.

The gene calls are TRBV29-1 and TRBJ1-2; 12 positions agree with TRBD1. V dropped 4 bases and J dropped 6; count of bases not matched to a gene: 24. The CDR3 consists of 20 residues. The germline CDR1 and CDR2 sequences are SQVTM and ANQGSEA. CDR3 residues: CSVVVDLRDRGRGGKDGYTF. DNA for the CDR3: TGCAGCGTTGTTGTTGACCTCCGGGACAGGGGGCGGGGAGGAAAAGATGGCTACACCTTC.

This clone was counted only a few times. In DNA form, the CDR3 reads TGTGCCACCAGGCGGGGGGACGGGGAGCTGTTTTTT. Encoded protein: CATRRGDGELFF. V usage is TRBV24-1 and J usage is TRBJ2-2; 8 bases agree with TRBD2. J lost 7 bases, V lost 7 bases, and 1 base had no gene match. Germline V lookup: CDR1 KGHDR, CDR2 SFDVKD. The CDR3 consists of 12 residues.

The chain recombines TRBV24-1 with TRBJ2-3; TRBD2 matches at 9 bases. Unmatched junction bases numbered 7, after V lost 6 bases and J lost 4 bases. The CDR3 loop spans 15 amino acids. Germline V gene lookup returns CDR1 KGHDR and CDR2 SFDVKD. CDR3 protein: CATSLARGGPDTQYF. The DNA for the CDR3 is TGTGCCACCAGTCTAGCGCGGGGGGGCCCAGATACGCAGTATTTT.

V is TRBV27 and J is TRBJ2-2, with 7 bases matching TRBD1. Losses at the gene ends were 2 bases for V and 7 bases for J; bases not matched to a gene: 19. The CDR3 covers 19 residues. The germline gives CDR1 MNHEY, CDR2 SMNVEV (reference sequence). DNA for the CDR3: TGTGCCAGCAGTTTAGATCAGGGGGAAATCCTTCGGACGGGCGGGGAGCTGTTTTTT. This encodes CASSLDQGEILRTGGELFF.

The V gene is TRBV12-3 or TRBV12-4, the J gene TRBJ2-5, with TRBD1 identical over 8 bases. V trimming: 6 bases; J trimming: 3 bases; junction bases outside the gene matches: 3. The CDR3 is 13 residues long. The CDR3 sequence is CASRTDREETQYF. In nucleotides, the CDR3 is TGTGCCAGCAGAACGGACAGGGAAGAGACCCAGTACTTC.

The CDR3 here is CASSLKSGAGVGAQYF. The CDR3 DNA sequence: TGTGCCAGCAGCTTAAAATCCGGGGCAGGGGTTGGGGCCCAGTACTTC. The genes are TRBV11-2 and TRBJ2-5; tentatively, D is TRBD1 (6 bases). Germline CDR1 SGHAT, CDR2 FQNNGV. CDR3 length equals 16 residues. The ends were cut back, 2 bases at V and 9 bases at J, with 22 bases in the middle.

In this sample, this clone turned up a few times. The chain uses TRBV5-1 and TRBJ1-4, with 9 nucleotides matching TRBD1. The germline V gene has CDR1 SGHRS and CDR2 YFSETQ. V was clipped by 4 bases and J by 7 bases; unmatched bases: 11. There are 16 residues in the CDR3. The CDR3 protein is CASSPHRGLFSEKLFF. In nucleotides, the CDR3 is TGCGCCAGCAGCCCCCACAGGGGGCTCTTCAGTGAAAAACTGTTTTTT.

The CDR3, as DNA: TGTGCCAGCAGTCCGGGACAGGGGGTACTAGGCTACACCTTC. Protein product: CASSPGQGVLGYTF. The chain carries TRBV6-5 and TRBJ1-2; TRBD1 matches at 11 bases. Unmatched junction bases numbered 7, after V lost 5 bases and J lost 8 bases. The CDR3 is 14 residues long. Germline V CDR1 and CDR2: MNHEY, SVGAGI.

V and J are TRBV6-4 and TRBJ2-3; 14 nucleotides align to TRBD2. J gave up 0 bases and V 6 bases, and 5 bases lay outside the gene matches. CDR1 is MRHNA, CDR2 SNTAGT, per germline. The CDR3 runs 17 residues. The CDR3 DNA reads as TGTGCCAGCAGCCCGGGACTAGCGGGAGCTAGCACAGATACGCAGTATTTT. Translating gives CASSPGLAGASTDTQYF.

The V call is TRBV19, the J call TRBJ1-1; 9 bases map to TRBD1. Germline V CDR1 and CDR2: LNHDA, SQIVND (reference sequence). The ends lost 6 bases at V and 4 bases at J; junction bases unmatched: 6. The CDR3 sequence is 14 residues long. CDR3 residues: CASSRTGDGTEAFF. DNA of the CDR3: TGTGCCAGTAGCAGGACAGGGGACGGCACTGAAGCTTTCTTT.

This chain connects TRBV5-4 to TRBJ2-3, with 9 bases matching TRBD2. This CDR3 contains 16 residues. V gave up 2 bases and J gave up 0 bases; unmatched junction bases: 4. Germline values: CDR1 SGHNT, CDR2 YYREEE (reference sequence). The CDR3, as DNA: TGTGCCAGCAGCTTAAGACTAGCGGCTAGCACAGATACGCAGTATTTT. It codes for CASSLRLAASTDTQYF.